This is a list of T cell receptor beta chains from one sample in a study of blood T cells in healthy people across ages. From the 5' RACE reads, TCRdb called clonotypes with MiXCR, one entry per CDR3 protein. Of around 1,000,000 distinct CDR3 sequences listed, under 30% were seen once; the top ten hold around 0.75%. The same data also contributed to another study, on T cells of mothers and their children.

Sequencing input: blood. All receptors derive from a girl between 2 and 10 years old in good health. CDR3s include the opening cysteine and the closing phenylalanine or tryptophan. Fields, in order: clone size, D gene, V gene, J gene, CDR3 protein, CDR3 DNA. A D gene is named only where the DNA matches it firmly. Size tells how often a clone was seen (once, few, many) or the class of an expanded clone, and some rows leave it out.

>many|-|TRBV13|TRBJ2-7
CASSFRGEVGSYEQYF
TGTGCCAGCAGCTTCCGCGGGGAAGTTGGGTCCTACGAGCAGTACTTC
>few|TRBD2|TRBV4-1|TRBJ2-1
CASMPLSGIAGNEQFF
TGCGCCAGCATGCCCCTTAGCGGGATTGCGGGGAATGAGCAGTTCTTC
>-|-|TRBV6-5|TRBJ2-5
CASSFGGGEETQYF
TGTGCCAGCAGTTTTGGAGGGGGCGAGGAGACCCAGTACTTC
>few|-|TRBV5-1|TRBJ1-2
CASSLVRASLNYGYTF
TGCGCCAGCAGCTTGGTCAGGGCCTCACTGAACTATGGCTACACCTTC
>-|-|TRBV12-3/TRBV12-4|TRBJ1-2
CASSFGSPFSGYTF
TGTGCCAGCAGTTTTGGCAGCCCCTTTTCGGGCTACACCTTC
>few|TRBD1|TRBV12-3/TRBV12-4|TRBJ2-7
CASSFETGSSYEQYF
TGTGCCAGCAGTTTCGAGACAGGGAGTTCCTACGAGCAGTACTTC
>-|TRBD1|TRBV28|TRBJ2-5
CASSLDLTGEETQYF
TGTGCCAGCAGTTTAGACCTTACAGGGGAAGAGACCCAGTACTTC
>-|-|TRBV29-1|TRBJ2-7
CSVEFVRQGFSYEQYF
TGCAGCGTTGAATTCGTTAGGCAGGGCTTTTCCTACGAGCAGTACTTC
>many|-|TRBV7-2|TRBJ1-3
CASSLESGNTIYF
TGTGCCAGCAGCCTGGAATCTGGAAACACCATATATTTT
>-|-|TRBV5-1|TRBJ2-1
CASSMTGASSYNEQFF
TGCGCCAGCAGTATGACGGGGGCAAGCTCCTACAATGAGCAGTTCTTC
>many|-|TRBV28|TRBJ2-7
CASSFQGDPEQYF
TGTGCCAGCAGTTTCCAGGGAGACCCCGAGCAGTACTTC
>-|-|TRBV6-5|TRBJ2-1
CASRPGPALSYNEQFF
TGTGCCAGCAGACCAGGACCAGCTTTATCCTACAATGAGCAGTTCTTC
>few|-|TRBV3-1|TRBJ1-1
CASSQAGKNTEAFF
TGTGCCAGCAGCCAAGCTGGCAAAAACACTGAAGCTTTCTTT
>-|-|TRBV14|TRBJ2-1
CASSQLLRGNEQFF
TGTGCCAGCAGCCAATTACTCCGAGGGAATGAGCAGTTCTTC
>-|TRBD1|TRBV9|TRBJ1-1
CASSLRSGQGAEAFF
TGTGCCAGCAGCCTCCGATCAGGACAGGGGGCGGAAGCTTTCTTT
>-|-|TRBV6-1|TRBJ2-4
CASSEEDPPRDIQYF
TGTGCCAGCAGTGAAGAGGATCCCCCGAGGGACATTCAGTACTTC
>-|-|TRBV6-5|TRBJ1-2
CASRRNSPHGYTF
TGTGCCAGTCGCCGGAACAGTCCCCATGGCTACACCTTC
>many|-|TRBV28|TRBJ2-7
CASSLRGATYEQYF
TGTGCCAGCAGTTTGCGCGGGGCTACCTACGAGCAGTACTTC
>many|-|TRBV10-3|TRBJ2-5
CAISGTGQETQYF
TGTGCCATCAGTGGCACAGGGCAAGAGACCCAGTACTTC
>few|TRBD1|TRBV28|TRBJ1-5
CASIIPGGGQPQHF
TGTGCCAGCATAATCCCAGGGGGTGGTCAGCCCCAGCATTTT
>-|-|TRBV6-2/TRBV6-3|TRBJ2-7
CASSYNSKDPAEDEQYF
TGTGCCAGCAGTTACAATTCGAAGGACCCGGCGGAGGACGAGCAGTACTTC
>-|TRBD1|TRBV10-3|TRBJ2-7
CAISEGQGADEQYF
TGTGCCATCAGTGAGGGACAGGGGGCAGACGAGCAGTACTTC
>few|TRBD2|TRBV5-5|TRBJ2-1
CASSLLLAGGTEQFF
TGTGCCAGCAGCTTGCTTCTAGCGGGAGGGACTGAGCAGTTCTTC
>-|TRBD1|TRBV29-1|TRBJ1-2
CSVERTGGGYTF
TGCAGCGTTGAGAGGACAGGGGGGGGCTACACCTTC
>-|-|TRBV7-2|TRBJ1-1
CASSLRGVEAFF
TGTGCCAGCAGCTTGCGGGGTGTGGAAGCTTTCTTT
>few|-|TRBV6-6|TRBJ1-6
CASLDNSPLHF
TGTGCCAGCCTCGACAATTCACCCCTCCACTTT
>few|TRBD1|TRBV5-5|TRBJ2-6
CASSVGQGDPGANVLTF
TGTGCCAGCAGCGTGGGACAGGGGGATCCTGGGGCCAACGTCCTGACTTTC
>-|-|TRBV3-1|TRBJ2-1
CASSPRGRSGRNEQFF
TGTGCCAGCAGCCCCAGAGGGCGGTCAGGCCGCAATGAGCAGTTCTTC
>-|TRBD2|TRBV3-1|TRBJ2-1
CASSQSTSGSGNEQFF
TGTGCCAGCAGCCAGTCGACTAGCGGGAGCGGTAACGAGCAGTTCTTC
>few|-|TRBV27|TRBJ1-3
CASSLLRGNTIYF
TGTGCCAGCAGTTTATTGAGGGGAAACACCATATATTTT
>-|-|TRBV7-9|TRBJ1-1
CAAKKNTEAFF
TGTGCCGCTAAAAAGAACACTGAAGCTTTCTTT
>few|-|TRBV11-2|TRBJ1-3
CASSSRGQSSGNTIYF
TGTGCCAGCAGCTCCCGAGGACAGTCCTCTGGAAACACCATATATTTT
>-|-|TRBV7-7|TRBJ1-4
CASSLNSGEKLFF
TGTGCTAGCAGCTTGAACAGTGGGGAAAAACTGTTTTTT
>few|-|TRBV2|TRBJ1-1
CASSGRVIAAFF
TGTGCCAGCAGTGGCAGGGTGATTGCAGCTTTCTTT
>-|-|TRBV29-1|TRBJ2-2
CSVQGKGPGELFF
TGCAGCGTGCAAGGAAAGGGTCCCGGGGAGCTGTTTTTT
>few|-|TRBV14|TRBJ2-6
CASSQRPGANVLTF
TGTGCCAGCAGCCAACGACCCGGGGCCAACGTCCTGACTTTC